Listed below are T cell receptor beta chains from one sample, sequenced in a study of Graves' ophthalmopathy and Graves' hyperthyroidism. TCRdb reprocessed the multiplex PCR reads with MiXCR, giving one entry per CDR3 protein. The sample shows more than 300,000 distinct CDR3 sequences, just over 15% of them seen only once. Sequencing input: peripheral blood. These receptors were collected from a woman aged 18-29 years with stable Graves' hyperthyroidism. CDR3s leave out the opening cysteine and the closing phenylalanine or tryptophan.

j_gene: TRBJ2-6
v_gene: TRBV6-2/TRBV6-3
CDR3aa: ASSYRDRGPGANVLT

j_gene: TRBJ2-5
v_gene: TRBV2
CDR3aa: ASSEVGQETQY

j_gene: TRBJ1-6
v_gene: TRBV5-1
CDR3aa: ASSVQGANNSPLH

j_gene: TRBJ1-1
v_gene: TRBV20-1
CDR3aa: SASSWAANTEAF

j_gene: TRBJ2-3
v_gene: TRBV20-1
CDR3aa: SARVRGLAATDTQY

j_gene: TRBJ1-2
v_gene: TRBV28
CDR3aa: ASSRDRGHYGYT

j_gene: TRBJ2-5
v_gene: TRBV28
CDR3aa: ASSGQMMETQY

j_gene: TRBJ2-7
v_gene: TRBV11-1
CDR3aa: ASSSARSGTQSSYEQY

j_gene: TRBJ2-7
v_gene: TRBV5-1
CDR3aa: ASSLVATSGYPYNPYEQY

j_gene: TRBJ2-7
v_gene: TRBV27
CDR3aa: ASSFGQGLQEQY

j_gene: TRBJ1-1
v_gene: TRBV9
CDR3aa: ASSAPRENMNTEAF

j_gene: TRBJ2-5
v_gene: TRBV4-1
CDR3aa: ASSQEITGSEKTQY

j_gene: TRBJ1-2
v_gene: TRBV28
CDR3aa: ASSLTQAALTGYT

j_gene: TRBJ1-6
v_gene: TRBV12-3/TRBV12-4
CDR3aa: ASSRGDRGQGSPLH

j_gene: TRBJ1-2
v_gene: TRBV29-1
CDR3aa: SVWTGGWYGYT

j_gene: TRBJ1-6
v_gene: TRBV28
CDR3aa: ASSPRTGSNSPLH

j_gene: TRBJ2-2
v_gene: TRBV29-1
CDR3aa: SVRDRGNTGELF

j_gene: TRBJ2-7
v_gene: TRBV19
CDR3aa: ASRKTGGSYEQY

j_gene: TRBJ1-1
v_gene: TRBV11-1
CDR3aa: ASSPVDFARDTEAF

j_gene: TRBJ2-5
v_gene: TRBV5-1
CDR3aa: ASSPGQFGETQY

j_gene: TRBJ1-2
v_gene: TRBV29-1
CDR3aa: SVDRVLSYGYT

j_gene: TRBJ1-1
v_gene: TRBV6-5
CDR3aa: ASSYGTGGTEAF

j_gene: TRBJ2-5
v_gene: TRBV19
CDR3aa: ASSPLEGGRETQY

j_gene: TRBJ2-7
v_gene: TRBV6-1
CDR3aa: ASSEAVWLAGNEQY

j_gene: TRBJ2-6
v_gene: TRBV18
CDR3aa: ASSLSRVTGANVLT

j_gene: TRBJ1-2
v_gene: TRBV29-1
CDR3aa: SESTGEYGYT

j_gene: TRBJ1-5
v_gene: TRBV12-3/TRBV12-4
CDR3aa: ASSYPQAGDQPQH

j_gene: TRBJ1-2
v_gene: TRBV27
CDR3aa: ASSLSGGALNYGYT

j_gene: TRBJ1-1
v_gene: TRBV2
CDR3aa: ASSTVNTEAF

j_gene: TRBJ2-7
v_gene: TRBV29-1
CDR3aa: SAQSGGSGWREQY

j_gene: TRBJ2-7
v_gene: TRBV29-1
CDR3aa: SVKMGIEHYEQY

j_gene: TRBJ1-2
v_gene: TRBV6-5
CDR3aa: ASTLQGDRGYT

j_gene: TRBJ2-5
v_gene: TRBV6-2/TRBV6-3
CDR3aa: ASSYSDGAKGTQY

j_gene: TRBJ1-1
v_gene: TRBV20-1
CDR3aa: SARDRHSNQYTEAF

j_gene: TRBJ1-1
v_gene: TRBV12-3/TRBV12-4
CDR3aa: ASSLKGGMNTEAF

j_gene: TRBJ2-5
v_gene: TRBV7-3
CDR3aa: ASSLTGGQETQY

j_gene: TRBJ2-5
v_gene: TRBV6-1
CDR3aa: ASSDLDSGETQY

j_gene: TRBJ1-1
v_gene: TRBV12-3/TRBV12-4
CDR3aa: ASSTRTTGGAF

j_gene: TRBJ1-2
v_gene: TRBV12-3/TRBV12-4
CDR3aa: ASSLGSGRASYGYT

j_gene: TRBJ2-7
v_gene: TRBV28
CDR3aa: ASSFPPGQGDEQY

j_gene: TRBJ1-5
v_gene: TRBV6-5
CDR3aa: ATSGTNNQPQH

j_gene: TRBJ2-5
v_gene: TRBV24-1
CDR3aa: ATSSPGTGRETQY

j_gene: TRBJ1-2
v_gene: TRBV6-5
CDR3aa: ASSYKRTGWDGCT

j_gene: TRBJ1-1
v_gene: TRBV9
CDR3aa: ASSVVPMNTEAF

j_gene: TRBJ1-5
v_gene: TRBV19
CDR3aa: ASTLQGGQGYQPQH

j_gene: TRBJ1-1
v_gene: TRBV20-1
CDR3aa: SARVLGTEAF

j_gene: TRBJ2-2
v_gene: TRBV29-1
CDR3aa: SVDLASGELF

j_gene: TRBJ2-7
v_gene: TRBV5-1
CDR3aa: ASSLEGAAYEQY

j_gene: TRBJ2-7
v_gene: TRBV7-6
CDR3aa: ASSLSGGADEQY

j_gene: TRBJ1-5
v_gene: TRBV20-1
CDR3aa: SARDGQYSNQPQH

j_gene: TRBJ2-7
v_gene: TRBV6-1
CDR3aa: ATYPGTRRYEQY

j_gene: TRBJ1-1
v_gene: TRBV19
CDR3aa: ASKELAGSKDTEAF

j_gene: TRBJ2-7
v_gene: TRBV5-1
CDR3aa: ASSSSGGAYEQY

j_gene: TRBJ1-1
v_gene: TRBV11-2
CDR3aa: ASSFGTGLEAF

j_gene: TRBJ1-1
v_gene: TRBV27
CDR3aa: ASSFLFPGQNMNTEAF

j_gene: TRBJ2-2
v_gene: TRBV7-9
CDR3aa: ASSFTEGTGELF

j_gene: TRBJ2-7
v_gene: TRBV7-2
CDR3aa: ASSFGLTSYEQY